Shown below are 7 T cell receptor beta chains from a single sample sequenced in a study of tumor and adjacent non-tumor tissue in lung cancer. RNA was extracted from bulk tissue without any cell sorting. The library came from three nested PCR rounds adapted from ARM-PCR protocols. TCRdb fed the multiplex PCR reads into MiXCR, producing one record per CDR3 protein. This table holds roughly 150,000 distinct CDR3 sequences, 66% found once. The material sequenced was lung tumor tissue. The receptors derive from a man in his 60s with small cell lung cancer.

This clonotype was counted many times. The CDR3 region is CSAQGGTGELFF. CDR3 nucleotide sequence: TGCAGCGCACAGGGGGGCACCGGGGAGCTGTTTTTT. The rearrangement uses TRBV20-1 and TRBJ2-2; 8 nucleotides match TRBD1. This CDR3 region has 12 residues. CDR1 is DFQATT and CDR2 is SNEGSKA in the germline V gene (reference sequence).

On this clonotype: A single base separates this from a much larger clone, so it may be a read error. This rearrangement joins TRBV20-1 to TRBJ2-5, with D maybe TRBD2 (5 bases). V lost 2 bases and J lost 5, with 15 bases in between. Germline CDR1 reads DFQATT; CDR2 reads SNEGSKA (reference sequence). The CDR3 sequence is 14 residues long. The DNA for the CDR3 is TGCAGTGCTAGAATCGTCCGGGAAGCGGAGACCCAGTACTTC. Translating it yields CSARIVREAETQYF.

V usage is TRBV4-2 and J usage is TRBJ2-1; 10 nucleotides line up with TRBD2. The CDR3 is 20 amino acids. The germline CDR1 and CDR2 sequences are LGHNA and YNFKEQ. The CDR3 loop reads CGSSQDPGTSERALHNEQFF. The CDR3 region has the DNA TGTGGCAGTAGCCAAGACCCCGGGACTAGCGAGAGGGCCCTCCACAATGAGCAGTTCTTC.

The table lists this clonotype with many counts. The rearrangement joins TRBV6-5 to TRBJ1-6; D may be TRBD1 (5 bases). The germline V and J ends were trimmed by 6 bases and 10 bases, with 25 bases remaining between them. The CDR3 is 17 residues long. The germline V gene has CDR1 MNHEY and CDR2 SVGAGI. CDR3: CASSYPPQGSTRSPLHF. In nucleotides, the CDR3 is TGTGCCAGCAGCTACCCTCCCCAGGGCTCGACAAGGTCACCCCTCCACTTT.

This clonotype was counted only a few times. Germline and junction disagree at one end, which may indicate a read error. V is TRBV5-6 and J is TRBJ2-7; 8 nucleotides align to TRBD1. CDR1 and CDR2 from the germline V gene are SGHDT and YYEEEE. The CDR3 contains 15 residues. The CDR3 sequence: CTSSFKTGVLDEQYF. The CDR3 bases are TGTACCAGCAGCTTTAAGACAGGGGTACTAGACGAGCAGTACTTC.

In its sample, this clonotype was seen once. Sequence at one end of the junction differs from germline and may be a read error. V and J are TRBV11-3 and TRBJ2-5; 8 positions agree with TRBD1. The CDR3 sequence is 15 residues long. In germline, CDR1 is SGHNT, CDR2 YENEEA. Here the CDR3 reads CVSSANRGSQGTQYF. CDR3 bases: TGTGTCAGCAGCGCTAACAGGGGGTCCCAAGGGACCCAGTACTTC. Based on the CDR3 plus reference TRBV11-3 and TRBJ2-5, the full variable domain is EAGVVQSPRYKIIEKKQPVAFWCNPISGHNTLYWYLQNLGQGPELLIRYENEEAVDDSQLPKDRFSAERLKGVDSTLKIQPAELGDSAVYLCVSSANRGSQGTQYFGPGTRLLVL.

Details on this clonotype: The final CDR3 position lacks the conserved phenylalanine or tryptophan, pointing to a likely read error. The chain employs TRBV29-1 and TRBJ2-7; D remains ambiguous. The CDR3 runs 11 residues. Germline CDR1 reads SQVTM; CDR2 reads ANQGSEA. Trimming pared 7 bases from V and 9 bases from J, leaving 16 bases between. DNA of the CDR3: TGCAGCGCGGGCCTTACACACGGGCAGTACCTC. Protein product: CSAGLTHGQYL.